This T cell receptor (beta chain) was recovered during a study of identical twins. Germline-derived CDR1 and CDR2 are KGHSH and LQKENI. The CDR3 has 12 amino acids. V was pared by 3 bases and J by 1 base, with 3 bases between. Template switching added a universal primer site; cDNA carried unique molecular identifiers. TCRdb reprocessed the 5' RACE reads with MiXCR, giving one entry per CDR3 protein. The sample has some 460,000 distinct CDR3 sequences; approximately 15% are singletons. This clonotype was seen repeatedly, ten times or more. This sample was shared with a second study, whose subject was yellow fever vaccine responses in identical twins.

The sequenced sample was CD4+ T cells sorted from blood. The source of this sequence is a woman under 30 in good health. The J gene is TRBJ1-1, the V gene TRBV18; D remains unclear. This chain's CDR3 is CASSPGNTEAFF. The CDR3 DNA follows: TGTGCCAGCTCACCGGGGAACACTGAAGCTTTCTTT.